A selection of T cell receptor beta chains follows, all from one sample in a study of shared clonotypes between healthy human individuals. Produced via immunoSEQ multiplex PCR; TCRdb's table is partial and in-frame only. The data show approximately 2.5 million clones, 80% to 95% seen once. Sequenced material: naive CD4+ T cells from PBMCs. These receptors were collected from a man between 18 and 29 years old in good health. Some clones in this sample may be carry-over from other donors' samples. Each CDR3 is given with its conserved first and last residue. Each record gives: CDR3 length, J gene, V gene, clone size, CDR3 protein. Expanded clones get a size class; other rows say once, few or many, or leave the size out.

15 | TRBJ1-1 | TRBV7-3 | . | CASSLRGAGGTEAFF
11 | TRBJ2-7 | TRBV18 | . | CASSSPGEQYF
12 | TRBJ2-7 | TRBV18 | . | CASRGLTYEQYF
13 | TRBJ2-7 | TRBV7-3 | . | CASSPDLHYEQYF
15 | TRBJ2-5 | TRBV9 | . | CASSVEGFSQETQYF
14 | TRBJ1-1 | TRBV7-6 | . | CASSLLSLNTEAFF
15 | TRBJ2-1 | TRBV6-6 | . | CASSYSGLGGNEQFF
15 | TRBJ2-1 | TRBV6-5 | . | CASKKRRQGEDEQFF
14 | TRBJ2-7 | TRBV5-1 | . | CASSRGTSTYEQYF
15 | TRBJ1-2 | TRBV5-5 | . | CASSLQIAGVYGYTF
15 | TRBJ2-1 | TRBV5-1 | . | CASSLVGGQYNEQFF
14 | TRBJ2-1 | TRBV7-3 | . | CASSLLVATHEQFF
13 | TRBJ1-4 | TRBV5-1 | once | CASSMDRVEKLFF